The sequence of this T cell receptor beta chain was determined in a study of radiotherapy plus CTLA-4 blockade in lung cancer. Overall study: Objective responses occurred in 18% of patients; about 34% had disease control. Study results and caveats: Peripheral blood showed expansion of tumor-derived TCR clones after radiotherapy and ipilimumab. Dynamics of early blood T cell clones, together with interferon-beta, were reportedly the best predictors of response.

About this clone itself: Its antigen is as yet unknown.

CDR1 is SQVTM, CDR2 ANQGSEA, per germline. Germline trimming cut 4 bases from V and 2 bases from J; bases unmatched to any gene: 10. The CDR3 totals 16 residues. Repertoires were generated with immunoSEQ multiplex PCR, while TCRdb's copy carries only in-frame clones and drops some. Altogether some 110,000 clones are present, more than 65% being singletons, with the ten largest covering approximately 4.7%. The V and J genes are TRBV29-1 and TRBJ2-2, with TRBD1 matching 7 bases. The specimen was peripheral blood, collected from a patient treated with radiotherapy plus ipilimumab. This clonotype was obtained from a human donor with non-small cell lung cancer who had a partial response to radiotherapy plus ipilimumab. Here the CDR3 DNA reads TGCAGCGTTGCCGGGACAGTGGTGGGAAACACCGGGGAGCTGTTTTTT. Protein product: CSVAGTVVGNTGELFF.